The rows below give T cell receptor beta chains drawn from one sample of a study of Graves' ophthalmopathy and Graves' hyperthyroidism. From the multiplex PCR reads, TCRdb called clonotypes with MiXCR, one entry per CDR3 protein. The sample consists of about 40,000 distinct CDR3 sequences, 40% to 65% of them appearing once. The source material was peripheral blood. These receptors all come from an adult man with Graves' ophthalmopathy. The CDR3 runs from the conserved cysteine through the conserved F or W. D genes are given only for firm matches. Clone sizes are given selectively: once, few, many, or a class where the clone is expanded.

TRBD1	15	TRBJ1-4	TRBV7-3	NA	TGTGCCAGCAGCATGGTCGGGACAGGAGGCGAAAAACTGTTTTTT	CASSMVGTGGEKLFF
NA	13	TRBJ1-1	TRBV11-2	many	TGTGCCAGCAGCGAGGACAGAGGGACTGAAGCTTTCTTT	CASSEDRGTEAFF
TRBD1	16	TRBJ1-6	TRBV12-3/TRBV12-4	many	TGTGCCAGCAGGCCCGGGACAGGGGACTATAATTCACCCCTCCACTTT	CASRPGTGDYNSPLHF
NA	14	TRBJ2-3	TRBV11-2	many	TGTGCCAGCCGATGGGGGGCTAGCACAGATACGCAGTATTTT	CASRWGASTDTQYF
NA	13	TRBJ1-1	TRBV2	NA	TGTGCCAGCATGAACAGGGTGTACAATGAAGCTTTCTTT	CASMNRVYNEAFF
NA	13	TRBJ2-7	TRBV6-1	NA	TGTGCCAGCAGTGAAGGATCGGTTGGGGAGCAGTACTTC	CASSEGSVGEQYF
NA	13	TRBJ1-1	TRBV6-2/TRBV6-3	NA	TGTGCCAGCAGTTATGGGGCAGACCCTGAGTCTTTCTTT	CASSYGADPESFF
NA	13	TRBJ2-7	TRBV20-1	few	TGCAGTGCTAGCGGTACAGGGCAGGGCGAGCAGTACTTC	CSASGTGQGEQYF
NA	15	TRBJ1-4	TRBV11-2	many	TGTGCCAGCAGCCAGGCGGGGATCATTGATGAAAAACTGTTTTTT	CASSQAGIIDEKLFF
TRBD1	14	TRBJ1-2	TRBV18	NA	TGTGCCAGCTCACCATCGACAGGGGGGCATGGCTACACCTTC	CASSPSTGGHGYTF
TRBD1	16	TRBJ1-1	TRBV5-1	many	TGCGCCAGCAGCTTTGCAGGGGGCGTTACGGGCACTGAAGCTTTCTTT	CASSFAGGVTGTEAFF
NA	13	TRBJ2-7	TRBV5-6	NA	TGTGCCAGCAGCTTGGGGACTGACTACGAGCAGTACTTC	CASSLGTDYEQYF
TRBD1	13	TRBJ2-1	TRBV19	NA	TGTGCCAGTAGTGCAAAACAGGGGAATGAGCAGTTCTTC	CASSAKQGNEQFF